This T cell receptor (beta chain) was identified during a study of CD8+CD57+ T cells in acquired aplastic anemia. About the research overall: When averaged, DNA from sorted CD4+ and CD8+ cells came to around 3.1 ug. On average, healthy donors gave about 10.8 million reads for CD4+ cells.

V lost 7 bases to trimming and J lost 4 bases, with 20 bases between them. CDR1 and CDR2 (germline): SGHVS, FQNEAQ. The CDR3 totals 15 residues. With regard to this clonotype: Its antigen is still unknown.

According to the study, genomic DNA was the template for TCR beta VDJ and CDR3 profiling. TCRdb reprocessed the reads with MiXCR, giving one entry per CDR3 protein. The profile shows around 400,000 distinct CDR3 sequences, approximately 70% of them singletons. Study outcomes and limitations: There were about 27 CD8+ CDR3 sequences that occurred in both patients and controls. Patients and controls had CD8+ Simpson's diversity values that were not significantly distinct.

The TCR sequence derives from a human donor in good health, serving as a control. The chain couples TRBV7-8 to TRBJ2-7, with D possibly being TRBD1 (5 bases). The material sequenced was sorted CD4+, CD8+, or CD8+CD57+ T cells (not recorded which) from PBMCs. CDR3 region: CASTRGTGAVYEQYF. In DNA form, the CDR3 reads TGTGCCAGCACCCGAGGCACAGGAGCCGTTTACGAGCAGTACTTC.